Listed here are 18 T cell receptor beta chains from one sample, sequenced in a study of cytomegalovirus exposure and HLA in healthy donors. Repertoires were generated with immunoSEQ multiplex PCR, while TCRdb's copy carries only in-frame clones and drops some. This table has 350,000 or so clones, roughly 89% appearing once. Sequencing input: PBMCs. The receptors were sampled from a woman aged 18 to 35 in good health and CMV-seronegative.

This clone appeared a few times. This rearrangement joins TRBV10-3 to TRBJ1-4; tentatively, D is TRBD1 (5 bases). CDR1 and CDR2 (germline): ENHRY, SYGVKD. The CDR3 contains 13 residues. Trimming removed 0 bases from V and 13 bases from J, with 12 bases in between. This CDR3 is CAISESTQQGLFF. The CDR3 nucleotides read TGTGCCATCAGTGAGTCGACGCAGCAGGGACTGTTTTTT.

V gene TRBV6-4 combines with J gene TRBJ2-5, with 10 bases fitting TRBD2. The germline V gene has CDR1 MRHNA and CDR2 SNTAGT. CDR3 size: 14 residues. J lost 7 bases, V lost 10 bases, and 12 bases had no gene match. The CDR3 reads CATRPSGSFATQYF. CDR3 nucleotides: TGTGCCACCAGACCTAGCGGGAGTTTTGCGACCCAGTACTTC.

The chain employs TRBV2 and TRBJ2-1, with a weak D call TRBD1 (6 bases). Germline loops: CDR1 SNHLY, CDR2 FYNNEI. This CDR3 is 13 amino acids long. With 9 bases removed from V and 5 bases from J, the gap between germline ends came to 14 bases. CDR3 sequence: CARGAGSNNEQFF. The CDR3 DNA follows: TGTGCCAGGGGGGCGGGCAGCAACAATGAGCAGTTCTTC.

This chain joins TRBV27 and TRBJ2-4; possible D gene TRBD2, 5 bases. V was clipped by 5 bases and J by 7 bases, with 15 bases between them. Germline CDR1 MNHEY, CDR2 SMNVEV (reference sequence). The CDR3 is 14 amino acids. In DNA, the CDR3 is TGTGCCAGCAGTCAAAGGGATGGGGAGAACATTCAGTACTTC. Translated: CASSQRDGENIQYF.

This clone has a single count. The chain combines TRBV7-2 with TRBJ2-1; 9 nucleotides align to TRBD2. Germline V gene data show CDR1 as SGHTA and CDR2 as FQGNSA. The CDR3 length is 15 residues. J lost 5 bases, V lost 5 bases, and 7 bases had no gene match. The CDR3 protein is CASSLWTSANNEQFF. DNA of the CDR3: TGTGCCAGCAGCCTCTGGACTAGCGCTAACAATGAGCAGTTCTTC.

This rearrangement joins TRBV7-9 to TRBJ2-3, with a weak D call TRBD2 (6 bases). The CDR3 totals 16 residues. V lost 5 bases, J lost 5 bases, and 20 bases lay in between. CDR1 is SEHNR and CDR2 is FQNEAQ in the germline V gene (reference sequence). The CDR3 nucleotides read TGTGCCAGCAGCCCAGATAGCGGCCTAAGGCGAGATACGCAGTATTTT. Translating gives CASSPDSGLRRDTQYF.

V gene TRBV28 combines with J gene TRBJ1-2, with no clear D. The CDR3 length is 13 residues. V lost 7 bases to trimming and J lost 2 bases, with 11 bases between them. Germline-derived CDR1 and CDR2 are MDHEN and SYDVKM. As DNA, the CDR3 is TGTGCCAGCAATTTGGCTGTCAACTATGGCTACACCTTC. Amino acids: CASNLAVNYGYTF.

The rearrangement uses TRBV19 and TRBJ2-7; TRBD2 matches 13 bases. This CDR3 comprises 14 residues. With V trimmed by 8 bases and J by 5 bases, 6 bases remained unmatched. Germline CDR1 reads LNHDA; CDR2 reads SQIVND (reference sequence). CDR3 amino acids: CASAWTSGSHEQYF. The CDR3 nucleotides are TGTGCCAGTGCCTGGACTAGCGGGAGTCACGAGCAGTACTTC.

This chain's CDR3 is CASSYSLGQGANTQYF. As DNA, the CDR3 is TGTGCCAGCAGTTACTCATTGGGACAGGGGGCAAATACGCAGTATTTT. V gene TRBV6-5 combines with J gene TRBJ2-3, with 12 bases that match TRBD1. V lost 0 bases and J lost 7; bases outside the gene matches: 5. The CDR3 length is 16 residues. Germline CDR1 is MNHEY and CDR2 is SVGAGI.

V gene TRBV7-6 combines with J gene TRBJ2-2; D may be TRBD2 (5 bases). The CDR3 has 17 residues. Germline CDR1 SGHVS, CDR2 FNYEAQ. V lost 5 bases, J lost 2 bases, and 18 bases lay in between. The CDR3 DNA is TGTGCCAGCAGCCCCTTTGAGGTGACGGGAAACACCGGGGAGCTGTTTTTT. Amino acid sequence: CASSPFEVTGNTGELFF.

With regard to this clone: Additional DNA sequences in this sample encode the identical CDR3. CDR3 coding DNA: TGTGCCAGCAGCCCAGGACTAGCGGTATACAATGAGCAGTTCTTC. Translation: CASSPGLAVYNEQFF. J is TRBJ2-1 and V is TRBV11-2; 10 bases are shared with TRBD2. The CDR3 extends over 15 amino acids. Germline V lookup: CDR1 SGHAT, CDR2 FQNNGV. Unmatched junction bases numbered 5, after V lost 5 bases and J lost 4 bases.

In its sample, this clone was seen once. The V call is TRBV27, the J call TRBJ2-1; TRBD2 aligns across 9 bases. V shed 9 bases and J 2 bases; nucleotides not matched to a gene: 14. Germline V gene lookup returns CDR1 MNHEY and CDR2 SMNVEV (reference sequence). The CDR3 runs 17 residues. This CDR3 is CASKPMVTSGPYNEQFF. In nucleotides, the CDR3 is TGTGCCAGTAAACCAATGGTGACTAGCGGACCCTACAATGAGCAGTTCTTC.

J is TRBJ2-1 and V is TRBV28; no reliable D call. Trimming shortened V by 3 bases and J by 7 bases, and 4 bases separated the two germline ends. The CDR3 has 11 amino acids. The germline CDR1 and CDR2 sequences are MDHEN and SYDVKM. CDR3 sequence: CASSFVNEQFF. CDR3 in DNA: TGTGCCAGCAGTTTCGTAAATGAGCAGTTCTTC. The full variable domain, with the rest looked up from reference TRBV28 and TRBJ2-1, is DVKVTQSSRYLVKRTGEKVFLECVQDMDHENMFWYRQDPGLGLRLIYFSYDVKMKEKGDIPEGYSVSREKKERFSLILESASTNQTSMYLCASSFVNEQFFGPGTRLTVL.

The V and J genes are TRBV7-2 and TRBJ2-1; D is uncertain. CDR1 and CDR2 from the germline V gene are SGHTA and FQGNSA. This CDR3 comprises 11 residues. V lost 6 bases and J 6 bases, leaving 6 bases between the germline ends. The CDR3 bases are TGTGCCAGCAGTGCGATCAATGAGCAGTTCTTC. This sequence encodes CASSAINEQFF.

The chain is built from TRBV6-5 and TRBJ2-1, with 8 nucleotides matching TRBD2. The CDR3 contains 14 residues. CDR1 is MNHEY and CDR2 is SVGAGI in the germline V gene. V lost 6 bases and J lost 8; bases outside the gene matches: 9. The chain's CDR3 is CASSSASGSYEQFF. In DNA, the CDR3 is TGTGCCAGCAGCTCCGCCAGCGGGAGCTATGAGCAGTTCTTC.

The V and J genes are TRBV11-1 and TRBJ1-4, with no clear D. CDR3 length equals 18 residues. Germline loops: CDR1 SGHAT, CDR2 FQDESV (reference sequence). Trimming stripped 4 bases from V and 0 bases from J, with 18 bases between. As DNA, the CDR3 is TGTGCCAGCAGCTCACTCAACAGAGCATTTGCAACTAATGAAAAACTGTTTTTT. Protein: CASSSLNRAFATNEKLFF.

The chain combines TRBV10-3 with TRBJ2-7; 10 bases map to TRBD1. V lost 4 bases to trimming and J lost 7 bases; unmatched junction nucleotides: 10. CDR1 ENHRY and CDR2 SYGVKD come from the germline V gene. The CDR3 runs 15 residues. In DNA form, the CDR3 reads TGTGCCATCAGTGGTGGGGGACAGGGGAAGGGAGAGCAGTACTTC. Its translation: CAISGGGQGKGEQYF.

CDR3 protein: CASSQGGANTGELFF. The CDR3 DNA reads TGTGCCAGCAGTCAGGGGGGAGCGAACACCGGGGAGCTGTTTTTT. V usage is TRBV7-3 and J usage is TRBJ2-2, with a possible D match to TRBD1 (7 bases). This CDR3 spans 15 amino acids. The germline V gene encodes CDR1 SGHTA and CDR2 FQGTGA. Trimming pared 6 bases from V and 0 bases from J, leaving 11 bases between.